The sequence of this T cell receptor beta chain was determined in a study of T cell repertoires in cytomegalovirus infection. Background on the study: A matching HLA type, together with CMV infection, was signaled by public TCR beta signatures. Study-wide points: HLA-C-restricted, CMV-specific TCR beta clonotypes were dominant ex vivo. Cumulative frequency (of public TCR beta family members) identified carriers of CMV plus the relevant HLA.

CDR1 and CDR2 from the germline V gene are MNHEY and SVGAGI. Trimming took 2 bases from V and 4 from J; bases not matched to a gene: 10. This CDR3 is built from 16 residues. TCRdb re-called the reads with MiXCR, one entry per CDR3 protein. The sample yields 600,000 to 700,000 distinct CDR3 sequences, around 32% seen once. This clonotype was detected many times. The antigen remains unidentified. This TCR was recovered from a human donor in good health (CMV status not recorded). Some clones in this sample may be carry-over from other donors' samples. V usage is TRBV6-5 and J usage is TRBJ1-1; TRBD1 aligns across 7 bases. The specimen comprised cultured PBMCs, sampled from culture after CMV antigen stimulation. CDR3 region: CASSYEGQPVVTEAFF. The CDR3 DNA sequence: TGTGCCAGCAGTTACGAGGGACAGCCTGTGGTCACTGAAGCTTTCTTT.